This entry describes one T cell receptor beta chain. Its specificity is not known. These data originate in a study of post-analysis software for immune sequencing data. Unique-molecular-identifier-tagged TCR beta cDNA libraries were used. TCRdb re-analysed the PCR reads in MiXCR, keeping a single row per CDR3 protein. The sample holds 820,000 or so distinct CDR3 sequences, under 70% seen once. V was cut by 5 bases and J by 12 bases, with 11 bases left in between. Germline V gene sequence: CDR1 MNHEY, CDR2 SVGEGT. This CDR3 has 11 residues. Study-wide results and limits: Compared against controls, patients with multiple sclerosis displayed significantly lower normalized Chao1 diversity. Clustering by F measure revealed strong co-clustering among samples prepared together in one batch. Controls had lower frequencies than patients of a handful of TRBV segments, which included TRBV5-6, TRBV5-1 and TRBV20-1.

The J gene is TRBJ2-1, the V gene TRBV6-2 or TRBV6-3, with a weak D call TRBD1 (5 bases). The receptor was isolated from a girl aged 10-17 years with multiple sclerosis. Sequencing was done on a sample of blood. The CDR3 sequence is CASSSAGWQFF. In DNA, the CDR3 is TGTGCCAGCAGTAGCGCAGGGTGGCAGTTCTTC.